The sequence of this T cell receptor beta chain was determined in a study of T cells after posttransplantation cyclophosphamide. A marrow graft followed busulfan-fludarabine conditioning, with cyclophosphamide on days +3 and +4. Sequenced by immunoSEQ multiplex PCR; TCRdb stores in-frame clones only, minus some. This repertoire holds about 14,000 clones, and none appear only once. The CDR3 is made up of 17 amino acids. V was trimmed by 6 bases and J by 3 bases, leaving 20 bases between them. Germline CDR1 and CDR2: LNHNV and YYDKDF (reference sequence). The TCR comes from a female patient aged 35 to 55 who received an allogeneic stem cell transplant from a related donor, was CMV-positive, and had no GVHD. T cells may partly derive from the graft donor. The input for sequencing was PBMCs, taken 1,000 to 1,200 days after allogeneic stem cell transplant with posttransplant cyclophosphamide. V is TRBV15 and J is TRBJ1-4, with D tentatively TRBD1 (5 bases). CDR3 sequence: CATRGTAVVGANEKLFF. The CDR3, as DNA: TGTGCCACCAGGGGGACTGCGGTTGTGGGAGCTAATGAAAAACTGTTTTTT.